The sequence of this TCR beta chain was determined in a study of long-term antiretroviral therapy in people with HIV. V lost 2 bases and J 8 bases, leaving 9 bases between the germline ends. CDR3 length equals 13 residues. Germline V CDR1 and CDR2: SGHTA, FQGTGA. A word on this clone: Antigen unknown.

At survey level, the immunoSEQ assay was run in its v3.0 version. The data were produced by immunoSEQ multiplex PCR, yet TCRdb's version contains in-frame clones alone and is incomplete. The data show around 34,000 clones, approximately 72% seen once. Study-wide findings and caveats: ART preceded a rise in diversity that nonetheless stayed lower than in transplant donor controls. Blood in the study was drawn between 2004 and 2017, possibly under older ART regimens, which may be less effective than current ones. Those clones which expanded before ART made up the dominant part of the repertoire at all time points. Repertoires looked antigen-experienced, with only a slight naive shift after ART.

This chain joins TRBV7-3 and TRBJ2-2; unclear D gene. The starting material was unsorted PBMCs, obtained 3 years after starting antiretroviral therapy. The sequence was obtained from a man in his fifties with HIV. CDR3: CASSLGAVGELFF. CDR3 bases: TGTGCCAGCAGCTTAGGCGCGGTAGGGGAGCTGTTTTTT.